The source of this TCR beta chain is a study of read filtering for tumor transcriptome and immune sequencing (TCRdb year 2020). Some background on the complete study: The cohort consisted of roughly 18 male and some 15 female patients, with a mean age of around 60 years and an age range of about 40 to 85. One main goal was a read-filtering strategy for immune repertoire data, in particular deciding whether clonotypes backed by only one read should be removed. By revised international staging, fewer than ten patients were R-ISS I, some 16 were R-ISS II and over 5 were R-ISS III. After DNase treatment, whole-transcriptome libraries were prepared with the TruSeq RNA Access Library Prep Kit. TCR-region mapped reads per sample ranged from about 4 to 10.27 million with IR-seq versus only about 75 to 1,400 with RNA-seq. Using the same bone marrow samples, the study ran both targeted immune repertoire sequencing and bulk whole-transcriptome sequencing and then compared the TCR repertoires from each method. General study outcomes and caveats: The sorted CD138-negative fraction was a mixed bone marrow immune population, not purified T cells. When single-read clonotypes were removed, the proportions of shared clonotypes in IR-seq and RNA-seq correlated more strongly. IR-seq captured clonotypes at much higher depth and more reliably than RNA-seq, and smaller IR-seq throughput sufficed to identify most shared clonotypes. In IR-seq, approximately 82% of clonotypes but approximately 3.7% of total reads were represented by single-read clonotypes, whereas in RNA-seq, 74.6% of clonotypes and around 45% of reads were represented by single-read clonotypes.

Bone marrow was sampled from every patient at the time of active disease. Isolation of bone marrow mononuclear cells was performed by Ficoll-Hypaque density gradient centrifugation. To remove myeloma plasma cells, the cells were labeled with CD138 magnetic microbeads on a MACS separator, and CD138-negative cells were then collected by negative selection. The purity of the isolated cells was checked by flow cytometry with CD138 antibodies on an Attune NxT. TRIzol reagent was used to extract total RNA, which was then quantified with a NanoDrop spectrophotometer. Paired RNA-seq and IR-seq were performed on each patient's CD138-negative bone marrow sample. Trimming costs V 6 bases and J 4 bases, and their ends lie 10 bases apart. CDR1 and CDR2 are read off the germline V gene as SNHLY and FYNNEI. From cysteine to phenylalanine, the CDR3 is 13 amino acids long. CDR3 DNA only is kept here, 39 bases in frame from base 1.

This clonotype was counted ten times or more. There is no known antigen for this receptor. Nothing much larger sits one base from this clone, and base qualities are not available. TCR libraries were built from 400 to 450 ng RNA with the Immunoverse kit, using molecular barcoded adaptors covering alpha/delta and beta/gamma chains. TCR library preparation used the same RNA that was used for transcriptome sequencing. Sequencing of the TCR libraries was done on an Illumina HiSeq 4000 with 2 x 150 cycles. On the authors' methods: MiXCR aligned TCR reads to human V, D, J and C references and assembled the aligned reads into CDR3 clonotypes, with quality filtering and error correction included. The tcR package in R was used for analysis of clonotype counts and gene usage diversity. Raw mapping reads were checked after the RNA-seq reads had been mapped by STAR aligner version 2.5.3a onto the human GRCh37 genome. To test how sequencing depth affected the clonotypes detected, IR-seq fastq files were randomly downsampled with Seqtk 1.3. The raw public reads went through TCRdb reprocessing: fastp at Q25, MiXCR clone calling, in-frame beta chains kept. Identical CDR3 protein sequences are pooled into one entry, listed with their most common genes and DNA. The V and J calls and clone size come from TCRdb's table, not from the authors' own analysis. The sample has about 86,000 distinct CDR3 sequences on record, about 12% of them singletons. Approximately 15% of the sample is taken by the ten largest.

This receptor chain uses TRBV2 and TRBJ1-5; the D gene is possibly TRBD1, with 6 bases matching. The TCR was taken from a donor at least 40 years old with multiple myeloma. Specimen: a population of CD138-negative cells sorted from bone marrow. What the cell subset or site label conveys for this sample: bone marrow mononuclear cells depleted of CD138+ plasma/myeloma cells by negative magnetic selection. The DNA sequence follows: TGTGCCAGCAGCGGAGGACAGAATCAGCCCCAGCATTTT. The encoded protein is CASSGGQNQPQHF. With all but the CDR3 taken from the reference TRBV2 and TRBJ1-5 genes, the full variable domain is: EPEVTQTPSHQVTQMGQEVILRCVPISNHLYFYWYRQILGQKVEFLVSFYNNEISEKSEIFDDQFSVERPDGSNFTLKIRSTKLEDSAMYFCASSGGQNQPQHFGDGTRLSIL.